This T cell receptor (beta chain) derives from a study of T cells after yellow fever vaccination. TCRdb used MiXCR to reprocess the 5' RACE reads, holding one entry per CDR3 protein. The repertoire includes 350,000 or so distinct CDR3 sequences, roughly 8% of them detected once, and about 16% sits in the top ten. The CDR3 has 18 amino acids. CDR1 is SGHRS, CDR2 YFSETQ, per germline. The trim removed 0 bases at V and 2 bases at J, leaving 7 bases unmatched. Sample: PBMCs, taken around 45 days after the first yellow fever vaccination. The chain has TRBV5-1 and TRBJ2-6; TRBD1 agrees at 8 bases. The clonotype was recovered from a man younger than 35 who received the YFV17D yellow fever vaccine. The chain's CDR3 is CASSLDSGRGPGANVLTF. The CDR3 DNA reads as TGCGCCAGCAGCTTGGATTCAGGCAGGGGGCCTGGGGCCAACGTCCTGACTTTC.